This T cell receptor (beta chain) was sequenced for a study of cytomegalovirus exposure and HLA in healthy donors. To note about this clone: What it binds is not known.

The primer mix had 60 Vbeta and 13 Jbeta primers. Assay used: immunoSEQ multiplex PCR; TCRdb lists only in-frame clones, some missing. The sample has tens of thousands of clones; the top ten hold 6% to 7.5%. Germline V gives CDR1 LNHDA, CDR2 SQIVND (reference sequence). V was pared by 5 bases and J by 0 bases, with 13 bases between. This CDR3 has 15 amino acids. Points from the study as a whole: Some V segments could not be told apart, so they were left out, TRBV6-2 and TRBV6-3 among them. CMV serostatus stood as the only immune exposure information on hand.

Sequencing was done on a sample of PBMCs. J is TRBJ1-2 and V is TRBV19, with a weak D call TRBD1 (5 bases). The clonotype comes from a woman between 40 and 55 years old in good health and CMV-seronegative. The CDR3, as DNA: TGTGCCAGTAGTCCCAGGGCCAGAGCTAACTATGGCTACACCTTC. It codes for CASSPRARANYGYTF.